One T cell receptor beta chain is described in this entry. These data originate in a study of cytomegalovirus exposure and HLA in healthy donors. Germline CDR1 is SGHRS and CDR2 is YFSETQ. Germline trimming cut 4 bases from V and 0 bases from J; bases unmatched to any gene: 2. This CDR3 is built from 15 residues. PCR used 60 Vbeta primers and 13 Jbeta primers. The assay was immunoSEQ multiplex PCR, and TCRdb's table has in-frame clones only and misses some. The sample has 70,000 to 95,000 clones, more than 70% seen once. This chain links TRBV5-1 with TRBJ2-1, with 9 bases lining up with TRBD1. Sequenced input: PBMCs. The TCR was taken from a man younger than 35 in good health and CMV-seronegative. The CDR3 nucleotides read TGCGCCAGCAGCGTGGGACAGGGCTCCTACAATGAGCAGTTCTTC. Protein product: CASSVGQGSYNEQFF.